The sequence of this TCR beta chain was determined in a study of PD-1 blockade in classical Hodgkin lymphoma. This table comes from immunoSEQ multiplex PCR, and its TCRdb copy is limited to in-frame clones, with some not included. The table records roughly 81,000 clones, 85% to 95% of them present only once. After autologous stem cell transplantation all patients relapsed, and prior brentuximab vedotin exposure differed between cohorts. Complete response, partial response or progressive disease were the best responses. This clonotype was sampled from a human donor with classical Hodgkin lymphoma. The material sequenced was peripheral blood mononuclear cells (PBMCs), taken before the second cycle of nivolumab.

CDR3 loop: CASSFTSGFGNEQFF. Here the CDR3 DNA reads TGTGCCAGCAGCTTTACTAGCGGGTTTGGCAATGAGCAGTTCTTC. This chain connects TRBV11-3 to TRBJ2-1; TRBD2 matches at 9 bases. The CDR3 covers 15 residues. With V trimmed by 3 bases and J by 6 bases, 6 bases remained unmatched. Germline V gene lookup returns CDR1 SGHNT and CDR2 YENEEA.